The 5 T cell receptor beta chains presented below share a single source sample, sequenced in a study of shared clonotypes between healthy human individuals. TCRdb's copy holds only in-frame clones and misses some; the assay was immunoSEQ multiplex PCR. The sample shows fewer than 2.5 million clones, under 95% of them seen only once. Sample: naive CD4+ T cells from PBMCs. The subset was: CD45RA+ positively selected. The receptor source for this set is a man aged 18 to 30 in good health. Some clones in this sample may be carry-over from other donors' samples.

With regard to this clone: In the same sample, other DNA sequences code for this CDR3. The J gene is TRBJ2-3, the V gene TRBV5-4; D ambiguous. The germline V and J ends were trimmed by 0 bases and 3 bases, with 2 bases remaining between them. CDR1 SGHNT and CDR2 YYREEE come from the germline V gene (reference sequence). The CDR3 is 12 residues long. The CDR3 DNA follows: TGTGCCAGCAGCTTGGAGACAGATACGCAGTATTTT. Translation: CASSLETDTQYF.

This clone was seen once. Additional DNA sequences in this sample encode the identical CDR3. The chain is built from TRBV4-1 and TRBJ2-2; TRBD2 matches at 10 bases. The junction had 5 bases not matched to a gene; V was cut back by 2 bases and J by 5 bases. This CDR3 has 16 amino acids. The germline V gene encodes CDR1 MGHRA and CDR2 YSYEKL. CDR3 amino acids: CASSQLAGVGTGELFF. CDR3 in DNA: TGCGCCAGCAGCCAACTAGCGGGAGTAGGAACCGGGGAGCTGTTTTTT.

This chain uses TRBV6-6 with TRBJ2-7, with unresolved D. The CDR3 spans 14 residues. The V and J ends lost 2 bases and 2 bases respectively, with 10 bases between them. Germline V gene data show CDR1 as MNHNY and CDR2 as SVGAGI (reference sequence). CDR3 region: CASSYGTETYEQYF. CDR3 nucleotide sequence: TGTGCCAGCAGTTACGGTACGGAAACCTACGAGCAGTACTTC.

This chain links TRBV25-1 with TRBJ1-1; D not certain. Trimming pared 1 base from V and 1 base from J, leaving 16 bases between. The CDR3 runs to 17 residues. The germline CDR1 and CDR2 sequences are MGHDK and SYGVNS. CDR3 protein: CASSESASWQKNTEAFF. The CDR3 DNA is TGTGCCAGCAGTGAATCGGCGTCGTGGCAGAAGAACACTGAAGCTTTCTTT.

The chain's CDR3 is CASSLRGAGEPQHF. The DNA for the CDR3 is TGTGCCAGCAGCCTCCGGGGCGCAGGGGAGCCCCAGCATTTT. The chain joins TRBV2 to TRBJ1-5; D possibly corresponds to TRBD1 (6 bases). This CDR3 has 14 residues. V gave up 6 bases and J gave up 8 bases, with 17 bases separating them. The germline V gene has CDR1 SNHLY and CDR2 FYNNEI.